These T cell receptor beta chains were read from a single sample in a study of OX40 agonist ivuxolimab in advanced cancers. Sequencing was performed with immunoSEQ multiplex PCR; in TCRdb, only in-frame clones are kept and a portion is missing. The repertoire holds roughly 90,000 clones, with approximately 90% as singletons. Sequences were derived from CD4+ or CD8+ T cells sorted from blood, sampled in a trial of the OX40 agonist ivuxolimab. These receptors all come from an adult with an advanced solid tumor such as melanoma, head and neck, liver or kidney cancer. Each CDR3 is given with its conserved first and last residue. Not all rows give a size; the values are once, few, many and, for expanded clones, a class.

V gene,clone size,J gene,CDR3 protein
TRBV4-3,-,TRBJ2-1,CASSLSRGSSYNEQFF
TRBV14,-,TRBJ2-1,CASSQDRGANYNEQFF
TRBV2,-,TRBJ2-5,CASSTTSNQYF
TRBV28,-,TRBJ2-7,CASSLSRDRVTYEQYF
TRBV28,once,TRBJ2-7,CASTPGGRSYEQYF
TRBV15,once,TRBJ2-1,CATSKDTTNEQFF
TRBV19,-,TRBJ1-5,CASSYRDRVPYSNQPQHF
TRBV5-4,-,TRBJ1-1,CASSFGTGRNTEAFF
TRBV9,-,TRBJ2-5,CASSVRTGVDETQYF
TRBV2,-,TRBJ1-1,CASSGQGYNTEAFF
TRBV4-2,-,TRBJ2-5,CASSQGQGREETQYF
TRBV28,-,TRBJ1-2,CASTATGTPYYGYTF
TRBV19,-,TRBJ1-5,CASSSGTVTLGGNQPQHF
TRBV14,-,TRBJ1-1,CASSLNSGWNTEAFF
TRBV5-6,-,TRBJ2-5,CPTSGGQETQYF
TRBV5-1,-,TRBJ2-7,CASSSTGGFYEQYF
TRBV18,-,TRBJ2-2,CASSPLSRQSNTGELFF
TRBV7-8,-,TRBJ2-2,CASSLNTGNVAGELFF
TRBV28,-,TRBJ2-7,CASSYDRGPSYEQYF
TRBV6-1,-,TRBJ2-3,CASSVRLAGSTDTQYF
TRBV10-3,-,TRBJ1-2,CAISETGDYGYTF
TRBV25-1,-,TRBJ1-2,CASSEDANYGYTF
TRBV18,-,TRBJ2-5,CASSPGTRETQYF
TRBV7-6,-,TRBJ2-7,CASSSPGTGSYEQYF
TRBV19,-,TRBJ2-3,CASSIAQGGRYTQYF
TRBV6-1,-,TRBJ2-5,CASSEDAGYQETQYF
TRBV9,-,TRBJ2-7,CASSVVGTSYEQYF
TRBV7-6,-,TRBJ2-1,CASSRRDGSNEQFF
TRBV7-2,-,TRBJ2-5,CASSIGQYETQYF
TRBV30,-,TRBJ2-7,CAWSTGKGSYEQYF